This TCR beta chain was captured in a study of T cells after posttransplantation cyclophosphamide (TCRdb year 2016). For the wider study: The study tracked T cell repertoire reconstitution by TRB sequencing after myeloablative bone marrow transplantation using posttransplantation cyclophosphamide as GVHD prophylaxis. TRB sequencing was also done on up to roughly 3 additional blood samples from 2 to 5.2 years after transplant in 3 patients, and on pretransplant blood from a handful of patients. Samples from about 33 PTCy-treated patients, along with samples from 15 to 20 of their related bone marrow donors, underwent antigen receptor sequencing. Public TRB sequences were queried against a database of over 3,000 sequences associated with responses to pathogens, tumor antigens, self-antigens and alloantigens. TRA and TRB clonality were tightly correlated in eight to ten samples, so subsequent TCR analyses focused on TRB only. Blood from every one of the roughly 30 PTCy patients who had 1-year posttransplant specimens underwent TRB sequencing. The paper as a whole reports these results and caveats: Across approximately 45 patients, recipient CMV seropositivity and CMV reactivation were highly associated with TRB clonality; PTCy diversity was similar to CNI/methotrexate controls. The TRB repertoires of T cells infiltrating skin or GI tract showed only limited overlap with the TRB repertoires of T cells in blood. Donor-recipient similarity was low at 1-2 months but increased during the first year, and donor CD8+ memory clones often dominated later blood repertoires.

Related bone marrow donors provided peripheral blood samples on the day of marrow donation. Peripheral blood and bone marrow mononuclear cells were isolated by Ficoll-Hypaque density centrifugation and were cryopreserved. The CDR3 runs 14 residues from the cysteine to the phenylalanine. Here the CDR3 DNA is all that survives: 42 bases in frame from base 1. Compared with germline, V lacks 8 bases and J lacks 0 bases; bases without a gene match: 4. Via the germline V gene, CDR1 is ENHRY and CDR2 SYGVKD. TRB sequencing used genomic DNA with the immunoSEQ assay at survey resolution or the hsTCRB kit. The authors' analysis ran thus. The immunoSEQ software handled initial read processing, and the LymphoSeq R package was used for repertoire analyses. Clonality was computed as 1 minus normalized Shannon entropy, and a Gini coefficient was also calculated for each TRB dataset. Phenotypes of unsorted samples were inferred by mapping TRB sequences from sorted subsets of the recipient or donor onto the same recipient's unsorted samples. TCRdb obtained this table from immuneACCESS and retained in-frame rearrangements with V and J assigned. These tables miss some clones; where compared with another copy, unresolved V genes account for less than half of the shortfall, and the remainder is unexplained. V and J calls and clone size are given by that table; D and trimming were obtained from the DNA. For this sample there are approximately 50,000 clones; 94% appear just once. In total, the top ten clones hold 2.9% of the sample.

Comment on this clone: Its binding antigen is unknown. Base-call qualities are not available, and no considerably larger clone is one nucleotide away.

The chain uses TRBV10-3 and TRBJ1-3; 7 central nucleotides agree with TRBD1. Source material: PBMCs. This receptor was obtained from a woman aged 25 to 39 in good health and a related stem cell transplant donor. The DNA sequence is TGTGCCATCCGGGACAGCACCTCTGGAAACACCATATATTTT. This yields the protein CAIRDSTSGNTIYF.